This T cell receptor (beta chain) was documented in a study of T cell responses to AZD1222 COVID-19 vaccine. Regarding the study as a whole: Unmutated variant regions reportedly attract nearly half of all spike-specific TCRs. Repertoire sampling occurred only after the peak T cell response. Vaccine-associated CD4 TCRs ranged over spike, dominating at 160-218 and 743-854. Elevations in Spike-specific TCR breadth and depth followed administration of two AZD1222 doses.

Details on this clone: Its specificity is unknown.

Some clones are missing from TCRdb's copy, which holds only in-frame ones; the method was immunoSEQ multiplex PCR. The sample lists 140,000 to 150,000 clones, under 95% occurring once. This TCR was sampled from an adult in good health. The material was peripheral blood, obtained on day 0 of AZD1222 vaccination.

CDR3 sequence: CASSNYRYEQYF. CDR3 sequence (DNA): TGTGCCAGCAGCAATTACAGGTACGAGCAGTACTTC. The chain joins TRBV6-2 or TRBV6-3 to TRBJ2-7; D is perhaps TRBD1 (5 bases). The V end was cut by 6 bases, the J end by 4 bases, with 10 bases between. This CDR3 has 12 amino acids. The germline gives CDR1 MNHEY, CDR2 SVGEGT.